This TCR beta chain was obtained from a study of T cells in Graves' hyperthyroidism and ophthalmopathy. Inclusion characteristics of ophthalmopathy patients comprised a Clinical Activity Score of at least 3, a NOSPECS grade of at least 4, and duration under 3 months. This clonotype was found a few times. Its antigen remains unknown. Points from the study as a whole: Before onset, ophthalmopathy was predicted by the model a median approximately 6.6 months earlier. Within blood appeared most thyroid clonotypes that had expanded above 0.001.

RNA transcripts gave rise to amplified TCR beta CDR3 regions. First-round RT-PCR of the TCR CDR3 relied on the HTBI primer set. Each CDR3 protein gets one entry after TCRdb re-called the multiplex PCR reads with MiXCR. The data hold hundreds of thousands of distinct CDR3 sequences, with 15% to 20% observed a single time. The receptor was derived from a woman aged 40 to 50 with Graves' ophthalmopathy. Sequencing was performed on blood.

CDR3 sequence: CATSGDTASRPQHF. CDR3 nucleotides: TGTGCCACCAGCGGGGACACCGCATCTCGGCCCCAGCATTTT. The chain is built from TRBV15 and TRBJ1-5, with TRBD1 as a possible D gene (6 bases). Trimming took 5 bases from V and 9 from J, leaving 17 bases between them. Germline V lookup: CDR1 LNHNV, CDR2 YYDKDF (reference sequence). The CDR3 runs 14 residues.